This is a list of T cell receptor beta chains from one sample in a study of blood T cells in healthy people across ages. Each CDR3 protein gets one entry after TCRdb re-called the 5' RACE reads with MiXCR. The data show about 1.5 million distinct CDR3 sequences, with roughly 43% seen just once and about 3.8% held by the top ten. Input material: blood. The receptors were gathered from a woman younger than 30 in good health. Both conserved end residues are part of each CDR3. Each record gives: clone size, V gene, J gene, D gene, CDR3 protein, CDR3 DNA. D genes are given only for firm matches. A row's size may be missing; if present it is once, few, many or a size class.

>.|TRBV7-2|TRBJ1-1|.
CASSPSMSRNTEAFF
TGTGCCAGCAGCCCTTCAATGTCACGGAACACTGAAGCTTTCTTT
>.|TRBV6-1|TRBJ2-7|.
CASRVGDEQYF
TGTGCCAGCAGAGTCGGAGACGAGCAGTACTTC
>.|TRBV13|TRBJ2-1|TRBD2
CASSKGLEGEQFF
TGTGCCAGCAGTAAGGGACTAGAAGGTGAGCAGTTCTTC
>.|TRBV12-3/TRBV12-4|TRBJ2-7|TRBD2
CASSLKAGGGAYEQYF
TGTGCCAGCAGCCTAAAAGCGGGAGGTGGAGCCTACGAGCAGTACTTC
>.|TRBV10-3|TRBJ2-1|TRBD2
CAISESTGGSYNEQFF
TGTGCCATCAGTGAGTCGACCGGGGGGTCCTACAATGAGCAGTTCTTC
>.|TRBV9|TRBJ2-3|.
CASSVEGRRDTQYF
TGTGCCAGCAGCGTAGAGGGGAGGCGAGATACGCAGTATTTT
>.|TRBV29-1|TRBJ2-5|.
CSVESEGLKETQYF
TGCAGCGTTGAATCCGAGGGACTGAAAGAGACCCAGTACTTC
>many|TRBV15|TRBJ2-3|.
CATSRPQLSTQYF
TGTGCCACCAGCAGACCCCAGTTGAGTACGCAGTATTTT
>.|TRBV20-1|TRBJ2-7|TRBD2
CSARERIGLAGAYEQYF
TGCAGTGCTAGAGAGCGAATCGGGCTAGCGGGGGCCTACGAGCAGTACTTC
>few|TRBV5-1|TRBJ2-7|TRBD1
CASSLGTGTFYEQYF
TGCGCCAGCAGCTTAGGGACAGGAACCTTCTACGAGCAGTACTTC
>.|TRBV4-3|TRBJ2-5|TRBD2
CASSQDRREDHVQYF
TGCGCCAGCAGCCAAGACAGGCGGGAGGACCATGTGCAGTACTTC
>.|TRBV5-1|TRBJ1-1|TRBD1
CASSLEGQGRLGNTEAFF
TGCGCCAGCAGCCTAGAAGGACAGGGACGCCTCGGGAACACTGAAGCTTTCTTT
>.|TRBV10-3|TRBJ2-7|.
CAISESKGGPYEQYF
TGTGCCATCAGTGAGTCGAAAGGGGGACCCTACGAGCAGTACTTC
>.|TRBV27|TRBJ2-7|.
CASSHSTSYEQYF
TGTGCCAGCAGTCACTCCACTTCCTACGAGCAGTACTTC
>.|TRBV6-6|TRBJ1-6|TRBD1
CASRRQGERSPLHF
TGTGCCAGCAGAAGACAGGGGGAACGTTCACCCCTCCACTTT
>few|TRBV6-5|TRBJ2-6|TRBD1
CASRRDRSGANVLTF
TGTGCCAGCAGACGGGACAGGTCTGGGGCCAACGTCCTGACTTTC